A single sample gave rise to the 2 T cell receptor beta chains below, sequenced in a study of cytotoxic CD8 clonotypes in ibrutinib-treated CLL (dated by TCRdb to 2020 to 2023). Libraries were built with the immunoSEQ multiplex PCR assay. What TCRdb holds here is the immuneACCESS table cut down to in-frame rearrangements. Part of the clones is not present; checked against another copy, under half of the missing clones reflect an unresolved V gene, and the others are unexplained. Within this sample are approximately 130,000 clones, with approximately 80% of them counted one time only. The top ten hold about 3.3% of the sample. The time point label for this specimen denotes: approximately 25 months on ibrutinib. The input for sequencing was PBMCs, taken after 24 months of ibrutinib treatment. All receptors derive from a human donor with chronic lymphocytic leukemia.

The chain has TRBV19 and TRBJ1-1; possible D gene TRBD1, 6 bases. The germline V and J ends were trimmed by 5 bases and 0 bases, with 13 bases remaining between them. This CDR3 comprises 15 residues. The germline V gene encodes CDR1 LNHDA and CDR2 SQIVND (reference sequence). CDR3 nucleotides: TGTGCCAGTAGTCTGACAGGAGGTATGAACACTGAAGCTTTCTTT. It translates to CASSLTGGMNTEAFF.

The V and J genes are TRBV7-9 and TRBJ2-7; weak D call: TRBD2 (6 bases). Trimming took 3 bases from V and 1 from J, leaving 13 bases between them. This CDR3 contains 15 residues. Germline values: CDR1 SEHNR, CDR2 FQNEAQ (reference sequence). The CDR3: CASSFGGAASYEQYF. The CDR3 DNA reads as TGTGCCAGCAGCTTCGGAGGGGCGGCTTCCTACGAGCAGTACTTC.